The next 25 T cell receptor beta chains were all read from a single sample in a study of beta chain features in type 1 diabetes. Antigens of these TCRs are unknown. Broader study findings: All four CD4+ subsets of Type 1 diabetes patients contained TCRB CDR3s that were moderately but significantly shorter.

The authors reverse transcribed all of the isolated RNA, so sequencing captured expressed TCRB transcripts. The repertoire was sequenced with immunoSEQ multiplex PCR; TCRdb's copy has only in-frame clones and lacks some. This table holds about 150,000 clones, 10% found once. Material for sequencing was central memory CD4+ T cells from blood. These receptors all stem from a man aged 30 to 45 with type 1 diabetes.

This clone was seen more than once but under ten times. This sequence joins TRBV5-1 and TRBJ1-1; a possible D gene is TRBD1 (5 bases). The CDR3 totals 14 residues. CDR1 and CDR2 from the germline V gene are SGHRS and YFSETQ. With 4 bases removed from V and 1 base from J, the gap between germline ends came to 11 bases. CDR3 nucleotides: TGCGCCAGCAGCCAACTAACAGGGAACACTGAAGCTTTCTTT. This codes for CASSQLTGNTEAFF. Complete variable domain (other parts from reference TRBV5-1 and TRBJ1-1): KAGVTQTPRYLIKTRGQQVTLSCSPISGHRSVSWYQQTPGQGLQFLFEYFSETQRNKGNFPGRFSGRQFSNSRSEMNVSTLELGDSALYLCASSQLTGNTEAFFGQGTRLTVV.

In this sample, this clone turned up a few times. This rearrangement joins TRBV4-2 to TRBJ1-2, with 11 bases aligning to TRBD1. Germline V gene lookup returns CDR1 LGHNA and CDR2 YNFKEQ. The CDR3 consists of 15 residues. V was clipped by 5 bases and J by 3 bases; unmatched bases: 5. The CDR3 nucleotides read TGTGCCAGCAGCTTAGGGGGACAGGGGGACTATGGCTACACCTTC. Translated, it gives CASSLGGQGDYGYTF.

The table lists this clone with a few counts. The chain joins TRBV14 to TRBJ2-5; D gene uncertain. V lost 2 bases and J 5 bases, leaving 9 bases between the germline ends. This CDR3 region has 13 residues. CDR1 and CDR2 from the germline V gene are SGHDN and FVKESK. CDR3: CASSQFFQETQYF. The CDR3 DNA is TGTGCCAGCAGCCAATTTTTCCAGGAGACCCAGTACTTC.

This clone was found a few times. The same CDR3 also results from other DNA sequences found in this sample. V gene TRBV7-3 combines with J gene TRBJ2-6, with D perhaps TRBD1 (6 bases). V was pared by 6 bases and J by 0 bases, with 9 bases between. Germline values: CDR1 SGHTA, CDR2 FQGTGA. This CDR3 spans 15 amino acids. The CDR3 bases are TGTGCCAGCAGTCAAGGGGGCTCTGGGGCCAACGTCCTGACTTTC. This gives the protein CASSQGGSGANVLTF.

This clone was observed a few times. The chain carries TRBV7-6 and TRBJ2-1; no definite D call. V lost 6 bases to trimming and J lost 10 bases, with 10 bases between them. The germline CDR1 and CDR2 sequences are SGHVS and FNYEAQ. The CDR3 has 11 amino acids. This chain's CDR3 is CASSRSNEQFF. In nucleotides, the CDR3 is TGTGCCAGCAGTCGGAGCAACGAGCAGTTCTTC.

The rearrangement uses TRBV2 and TRBJ2-7; D may be TRBD2 (5 bases). Germline CDR1 is SNHLY and CDR2 is FYNNEI. Trimming shortened V by 6 bases and J by 7 bases, and 16 bases separated the two germline ends. This CDR3 comprises 13 residues. CDR3 in DNA: TGTGCCAGCAGCGCCGGGCCGACGGGGGAGCAGTACTTC. Translation gives CASSAGPTGEQYF.

This clone occurred a few times. The rearrangement uses TRBV30 and TRBJ2-3; 8 positions match TRBD2. The CDR3 is 16 amino acids. Trimming at V came to 0 bases and at J to 0 bases, leaving 5 bases not matched to a gene. Germline values: CDR1 GTSNPN, CDR2 SVGIG (reference sequence). The CDR3 DNA follows: TGTGCCTGGAGTGTACGAGCGGGAGCTAGCACAGATACGCAGTATTTT. This sequence encodes CAWSVRAGASTDTQYF.

The chain employs TRBV4-3 and TRBJ2-7, with D perhaps TRBD1 (6 bases). Germline-derived CDR1 and CDR2 are LGHNA and YSLEER. V was pared by 0 bases and J by 2 bases, with 11 bases between. CDR3 length: 15 amino acids. CDR3 DNA sequence: TGCGCCAGCAGCCAAGATTGGACAGACCCCTACGAGCAGTACTTC. Translated: CASSQDWTDPYEQYF.

This chain connects TRBV27 to TRBJ2-1; 9 bases are a match to TRBD1. This CDR3 has 14 amino acids. V gave up 10 bases and J gave up 1 base; unmatched junction bases: 5. Germline V lookup: CDR1 MNHEY, CDR2 SMNVEV (reference sequence). The DNA for the CDR3 is TGTGCCACACACAGGGGGCAATCCTACAATGAGCAGTTCTTC. It codes for CATHRGQSYNEQFF.

This clone has a single count. The rearrangement uses TRBV9 and TRBJ1-1; a weak D match, TRBD1 (6 bases). CDR3 length equals 14 residues. Trimming pared 7 bases from V and 0 bases from J, leaving 13 bases between. The germline V gene has CDR1 SGDLS and CDR2 YYNGEE. This CDR3 is CASANRDMNTEAFF. In DNA, the CDR3 is TGTGCCAGCGCTAACAGGGATATGAACACTGAAGCTTTCTTT.

The chain links TRBV28 to TRBJ2-7; TRBD2 is a possible D gene (6 bases). The CDR3 has 16 residues. Trimming pared 6 bases from V and 4 bases from J, leaving 22 bases between. Germline V gene data show CDR1 as MDHEN and CDR2 as SYDVKM. The CDR3 DNA reads as TGTGCCAGCAGCTTGACCGCGGGACCTCTAACTTACGAGCAGTACTTC. It translates to CASSLTAGPLTYEQYF.

The rearrangement joins TRBV6-6 to TRBJ1-1; D is perhaps TRBD1 (6 bases). The germline gives CDR1 MNHNY, CDR2 SVGAGI (reference sequence). Trimming took 4 bases from V and 4 from J, leaving 10 bases between them. This CDR3 spans 13 amino acids. The CDR3 reads CASSSRGGTEAFF. The DNA for the CDR3 is TGTGCCAGCAGTTCTCGAGGGGGCACTGAAGCTTTCTTT.

The gene calls are TRBV10-3 and TRBJ2-7; TRBD2 aligns across 9 bases. Germline V lookup: CDR1 ENHRY, CDR2 SYGVKD. V shed 5 bases, J shed 6 bases, and the junction held 5 bases outside the gene matches. The CDR3 is 13 amino acids. Here the CDR3 DNA reads TGTGCCATCAGTTCCGGGACTAGCCCCGAGCAGTACTTC. It translates to CAISSGTSPEQYF.

This clone has just a few counts. The chain carries TRBV28 and TRBJ2-7, with 7 bases matching TRBD2. Germline trimming cut 6 bases from V and 4 bases from J; bases unmatched to any gene: 12. This CDR3 has 15 amino acids. Germline CDR1 reads MDHEN; CDR2 reads SYDVKM. CDR3 sequence reads: CASSPLGDYVYEQYF. In DNA form, the CDR3 reads TGTGCCAGCAGCCCATTAGGGGACTACGTTTACGAGCAGTACTTC.

This clone was observed a handful of times. The rearrangement uses TRBV5-4 and TRBJ2-4; D may be TRBD1 (5 bases). Germline V gives CDR1 SGHNT, CDR2 YYREEE (reference sequence). The CDR3 loop spans 15 amino acids. V dropped 0 bases and J dropped 0 bases, with 7 bases sitting between them. DNA of the CDR3: TGTGCCAGCAGCTTGGGGCAGGGAGCCAAAAACATTCAGTACTTC. Residues: CASSLGQGAKNIQYF. The complete variable domain, with remaining parts taken from reference TRBV5-4 and TRBJ2-4, reads ETGVTQSPTHLIKTRGQQVTLRCSSQSGHNTVSWYQQALGQGPQFIFQYYREEENGRGNFPPRFSGLQFPNYSSELNVNALELDDSALYLCASSLGQGAKNIQYFGAGTRLSVL.

The chain couples TRBV15 to TRBJ2-5, with TRBD2 identical over 10 bases. Germline CDR1 is LNHNV and CDR2 is YYDKDF (reference sequence). There are 16 residues in the CDR3. V lost 5 bases to trimming and J lost 4 bases; unmatched junction nucleotides: 10. CDR3 protein: CATSEGPSGSLETQYF. For the CDR3, the DNA is TGTGCCACCAGCGAGGGTCCTAGCGGGAGTTTAGAGACCCAGTACTTC.

This clone was observed a few times. The chain uses TRBV30 and TRBJ1-4; 7 bases are a match to TRBD1. Germline V gene sequence: CDR1 GTSNPN, CDR2 SVGIG (reference sequence). J was trimmed by 7 bases and V by 7 bases; bases with no gene match: 6. CDR3 length: 12 residues. CDR3 region: CASQGKGEKLFF. CDR3 DNA sequence: TGTGCCTCACAGGGGAAGGGTGAAAAACTGTTTTTT.

This sequence joins TRBV5-4 and TRBJ2-7; perhaps TRBD2 as D (6 bases). Germline V gives CDR1 SGHNT, CDR2 YYREEE (reference sequence). The CDR3 length is 15 residues. Trimming removed 4 bases at V and 3 bases at J, with 17 bases between. The CDR3 region is CASSEDGSGSYEQYF. The DNA for the CDR3 is TGTGCCAGCAGCGAGGACGGGTCCGGGAGCTACGAGCAGTACTTC.

Comment on this clone: The same CDR3 also results from other DNA sequences found in this sample. The CDR3 nucleotides read TGTGCCAGCAGTTACTCGAGACAGGGAGACACTGAAGCTTTCTTT. Translation: CASSYSRQGDTEAFF. The chain combines TRBV6-5 with TRBJ1-1, with TRBD1 identical over 7 bases. V dropped 0 bases and J dropped 3; count of bases not matched to a gene: 4. From germline, CDR1 is MNHEY and CDR2 SVGAGI. The CDR3 extends over 15 amino acids.

The chain couples TRBV5-1 to TRBJ1-1; 8 bases agree with TRBD1. The CDR3 is 12 amino acids. Germline lookup yields CDR1 SGHRS and CDR2 YFSETQ. V trimming: 6 bases; J trimming: 7 bases; junction bases outside the gene matches: 5. CDR3 in DNA: TGCGCCAGCAACACCGGGACAGGTGAAGCTTTCTTT. The encoded protein is CASNTGTGEAFF. The full variable domain, completed using reference TRBV5-1 and TRBJ1-1, is KAGVTQTPRYLIKTRGQQVTLSCSPISGHRSVSWYQQTPGQGLQFLFEYFSETQRNKGNFPGRFSGRQFSNSRSEMNVSTLELGDSALYLCASNTGTGEAFFGQGTRLTVV.

The sample holds many counts of this clone. The chain couples TRBV7-9 to TRBJ2-7, with unresolved D. The ends were cut back, 5 bases at V and 0 bases at J, with 5 bases in the middle. CDR1 SEHNR and CDR2 FQNEAQ come from the germline V gene (reference sequence). There are 12 residues in the CDR3. Here the CDR3 reads CASSPLSYEQYF. CDR3 DNA: TGTGCCAGCAGCCCTCTCTCCTACGAGCAGTACTTC.

A few counts support this clone. This chain uses TRBV15 with TRBJ2-1, with 9 bases identical to TRBD2. With V trimmed by 0 bases and J by 7 bases, 10 bases remained unmatched. The CDR3 is made up of 17 amino acids. Germline CDR1 LNHNV, CDR2 YYDKDF (reference sequence). In DNA form, the CDR3 reads TGTGCCACCAGCAGAGATTTAGCGGGAGCCGGGGGGAATGAGCAGTTCTTC. This codes for CATSRDLAGAGGNEQFF. The full variable domain, in which reference TRBV15 and TRBJ2-1 provide the parts outside the CDR3, is DAMVIQNPRYQVTQFGKPVTLSCSQTLNHNVMYWYQQKSSQAPKLLFHYYDKDFNNEADTPDNFQSRRPNTSFCFLDIRSPGLGDTAMYLCATSRDLAGAGGNEQFFGPGTRLTVL.

The sample holds a few counts of this clone. The V call is TRBV19, the J call TRBJ2-7, with 13 nucleotides matching TRBD2. V shed 7 bases, J shed 5 bases, and the junction held 5 bases outside the gene matches. The CDR3 contains 14 residues. Germline assignment: CDR1 LNHDA and CDR2 SQIVND (reference sequence). CDR3 protein: CASKGTSGKNEQYF. CDR3 bases: TGTGCCAGTAAGGGGACTAGCGGGAAAAACGAGCAGTACTTC.

The gene calls are TRBV30 and TRBJ2-1; TRBD1 aligns across 7 bases. The V segment lost 5 bases and the J segment 5 bases; nucleotides outside the gene matches: 12. The CDR3 contains 15 residues. CDR1 is GTSNPN and CDR2 is SVGIG in the germline V gene (reference sequence). DNA of the CDR3: TGTGCCTGGGAACCTTACTCCGGGACAGACAATGAGCAGTTCTTC. It encodes CAWEPYSGTDNEQFF.

V and J are TRBV5-1 and TRBJ2-1; 7 bases are a match to TRBD1. After removal of 0 bases from V and 8 bases from J, the junction contained 2 bases not matched to a gene. The germline V gene has CDR1 SGHRS and CDR2 YFSETQ. CDR3 length: 13 amino acids. CDR3 region: CASSLGQGDEQFF. Here the CDR3 DNA reads TGCGCCAGCAGCTTGGGGCAGGGGGATGAGCAGTTCTTC.